This T cell receptor (beta chain) originates from a study of cytomegalovirus exposure and HLA in healthy donors. Remarks on this clone: Its cognate antigen is unknown.

Trimming pared 5 bases from V and 8 bases from J, leaving 9 bases between. The CDR3 extends over 11 amino acids. Germline assignment: CDR1 MDHEN and CDR2 SYDVKM. It was with 60 Vbeta and 13 Jbeta primers that the PCR ran. The method was immunoSEQ multiplex PCR; TCRdb's version includes in-frame clones alone and lacks a portion of them. This sample has around 200,000 clones, with roughly three quarters found just once. Study-wide results and limits: Sequencing likely caused a cluster of highly shared sequence variants.

The receptor's source is a male donor in good health and CMV-seronegative. Sequenced material: PBMCs. This chain uses TRBV28 with TRBJ1-1; D is unresolved. The CDR3 sequence is CASSDNPEAFF. CDR3 coding DNA: TGTGCCAGCAGTGACAACCCCGAAGCTTTCTTT.